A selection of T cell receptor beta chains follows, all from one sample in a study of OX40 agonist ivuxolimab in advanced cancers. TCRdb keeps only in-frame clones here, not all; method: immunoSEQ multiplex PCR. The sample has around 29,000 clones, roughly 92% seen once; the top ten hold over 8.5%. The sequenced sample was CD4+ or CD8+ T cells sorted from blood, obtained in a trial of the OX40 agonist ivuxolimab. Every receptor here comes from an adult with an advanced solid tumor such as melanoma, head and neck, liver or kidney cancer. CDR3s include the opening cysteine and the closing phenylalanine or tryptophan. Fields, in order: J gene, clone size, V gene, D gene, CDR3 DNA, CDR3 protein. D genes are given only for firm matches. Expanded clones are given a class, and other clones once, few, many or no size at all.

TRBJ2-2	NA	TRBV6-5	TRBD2	TGTGCCAGCAGCCCTAGATCGGGGGGGGCCGGGGAGCTGTTTTTT	CASSPRSGGAGELFF
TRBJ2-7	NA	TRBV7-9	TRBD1	TGTGCCAGCAGCCATCCGACGGGACAGGGGCCCTACGAGCAGTACTTC	CASSHPTGQGPYEQYF
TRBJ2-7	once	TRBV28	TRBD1	TGTGCCAGCAGTTTATCGTTTGGGACAGGGTCCGAGCAGTACTTC	CASSLSFGTGSEQYF
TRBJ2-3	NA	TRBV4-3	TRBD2	TGCGCCAGCAGCCAAGACCCGGGACTAGCGGGAGGGCCGGGAGATACGCAGTATTTT	CASSQDPGLAGGPGDTQYF
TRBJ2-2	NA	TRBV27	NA	TGTGCCAGCAGTTTGGGCGGGATGAGCACCGGGGAGCTGTTTTTT	CASSLGGMSTGELFF
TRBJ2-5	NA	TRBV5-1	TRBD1	TGCGCCAGCAGCAAGGGACAGGGGGCGATGCAGACCCAGTACTTC	CASSKGQGAMQTQYF
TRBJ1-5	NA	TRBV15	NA	TGTGCCACCAGCAGGGGTAGGGTTGATGGGGTCCATAGCAATCAGCCCCAGCATTTT	CATSRGRVDGVHSNQPQHF
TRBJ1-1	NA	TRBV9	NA	TGTGCCAGCAGCGCAGGACCTCGGGCTGAAGCTTTCTTT	CASSAGPRAEAFF
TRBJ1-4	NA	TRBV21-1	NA	TGTGCCAGCAGACAAATGGGACAGGGTTTATGTGGTGAGTGGAAACTGTTTTTT	CASRQMGQGLCGEWKLFF
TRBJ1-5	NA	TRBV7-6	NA	TGTGCCAGCAGCTTAGCCGGGCAGGGGAGACAGCCCCAGCATTTT	CASSLAGQGRQPQHF
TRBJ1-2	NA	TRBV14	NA	TGTGCCAGCAGCCCCTGGAGCGGGGGCGCGTCTGGCTACACCTTC	CASSPWSGGASGYTF
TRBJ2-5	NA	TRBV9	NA	TGTGCCAGCAGCGGGGGAGGAGAGACCCAGTACTTC	CASSGGGETQYF
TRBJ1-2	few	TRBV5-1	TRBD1	TGCGCCAGCAGCTCGCAGGGGGCCTACTATGGCTACACCTTC	CASSSQGAYYGYTF
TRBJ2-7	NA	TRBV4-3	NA	TGCGCCAGCAGCCAAGATGACAGCGGAATTAGCACCTACGAGCAGTACTTC	CASSQDDSGISTYEQYF
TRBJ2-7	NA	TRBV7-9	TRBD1	TGTGCCAGCAGCTTAGGACAGGGCCCTGACGAGCAGTACTTC	CASSLGQGPDEQYF
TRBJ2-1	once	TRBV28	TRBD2	TGTGCCAGCAGTCTCGCCCAACTAGCGACGGACTACAATGAGCAGTTCTTC	CASSLAQLATDYNEQFF
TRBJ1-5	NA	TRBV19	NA	TGTGCCAGTACCCCCGGCCAGTATAGCAATCAGCCCCAGCATTTT	CASTPGQYSNQPQHF
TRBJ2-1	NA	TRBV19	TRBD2	TGTGCCAGTAGTTTTGCGGGGGGGACCTATGAGCAGTTCTTC	CASSFAGGTYEQFF
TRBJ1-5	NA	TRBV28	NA	TGTGCCAGCAGTTTATTACCGTCAGTCAATCAGCCCCAGCATTTT	CASSLLPSVNQPQHF
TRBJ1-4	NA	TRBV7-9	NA	TGTGCCAGCAGCCTCGGCCACGCTGATAATGAAAAACTGTTTTTT	CASSLGHADNEKLFF
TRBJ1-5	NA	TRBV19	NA	TGTGCCAGTAGTATAATTTTAGGGGGGGGGAGCAATCAGCCCCAGCATTTT	CASSIILGGGSNQPQHF
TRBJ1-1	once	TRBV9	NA	TGTGCCAGCAGCTCCGACCGGGTGGACACTGAAGCTTTCTTT	CASSSDRVDTEAFF